The T cell receptor beta chain described here comes from a study of naive and memory T cell subsets. Both TRBC1 and TRBC2 were covered by a beta constant-region primer of two equimolar oligonucleotides. Ligated cDNA was amplified by four rounds of PCR with nested alpha and beta constant-region primers and SP2. TCRdb processed the UMI-ligation and nested PCR reads anew with MiXCR; each CDR3 protein has one entry. The sample holds 150,000 or so distinct CDR3 sequences, over 20% seen once. Of note for this clonotype: Antigen unknown.

After removal of 5 bases from V and 7 bases from J, the junction contained 7 bases not matched to a gene. The CDR3 length is 13 residues. Looked up from germline, CDR1 is SEHNR and CDR2 is FQNEAQ (reference sequence). Study-level results: Possibly reflecting memory cells re-expressing CD45RA, a few larger clonotypes occurred in naive repertoires, especially CD8.

The specimen sequenced was naive CD4+ T cells from blood. The source of this sequence is a human donor in good health. The chain links TRBV7-9 to TRBJ2-7, with 8 bases that match TRBD1. The CDR3 sequence: CASSQDRGGEQYF. The DNA of the CDR3 is TGTGCCAGCAGCCAAGACAGGGGTGGAGAGCAGTACTTC.